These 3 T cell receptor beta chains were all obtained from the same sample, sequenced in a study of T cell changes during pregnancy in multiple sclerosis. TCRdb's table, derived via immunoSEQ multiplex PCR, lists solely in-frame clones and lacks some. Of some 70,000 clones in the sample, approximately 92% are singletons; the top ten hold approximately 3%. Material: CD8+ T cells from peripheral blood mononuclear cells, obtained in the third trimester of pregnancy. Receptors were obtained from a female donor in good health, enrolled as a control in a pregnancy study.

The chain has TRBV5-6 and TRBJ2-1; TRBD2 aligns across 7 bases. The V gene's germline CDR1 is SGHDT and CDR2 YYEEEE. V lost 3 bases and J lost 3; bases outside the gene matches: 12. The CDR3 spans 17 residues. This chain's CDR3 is CASSYNVGGGNYNEQFF. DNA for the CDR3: TGTGCCAGCAGCTATAACGTTGGCGGGGGAAACTACAATGAGCAGTTCTTC.

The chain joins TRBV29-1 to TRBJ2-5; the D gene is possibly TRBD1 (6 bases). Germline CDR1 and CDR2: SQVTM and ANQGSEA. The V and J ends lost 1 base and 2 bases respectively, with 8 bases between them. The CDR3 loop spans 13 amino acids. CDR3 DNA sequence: TGCAGCGTTGAAGGGGACAATCAAGAGACCCAGTACTTC. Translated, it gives CSVEGDNQETQYF.

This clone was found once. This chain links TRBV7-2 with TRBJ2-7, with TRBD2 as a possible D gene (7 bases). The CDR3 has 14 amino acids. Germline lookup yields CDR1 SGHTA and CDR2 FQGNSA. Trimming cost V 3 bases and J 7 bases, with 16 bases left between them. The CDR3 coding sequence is TGTGCCAGCAGCTTGCATCCGGGGGGCTGGGAGCAGTACTTC. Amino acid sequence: CASSLHPGGWEQYF.